The clone carrying this T cell receptor beta chain was picked up a small number of times. Original processing methods: Amplification from reference gene primers served as the basis for estimated nucleated cell counts. Produced via immunoSEQ multiplex PCR; TCRdb's table is partial and in-frame only. V, J and clone size are taken as reported in that table, and D and trimming were inferred from the DNA itself. The table shows approximately 250,000 clones, with almost 85% occurring only once. The data were taken from a study of blood T cell repertoires in COVID-19. Study-level information: Samples taken during acute and convalescent COVID-19 were collected in the United States, Italy and Spain. T cells, B-cell-depleted T cells, or PBMCs supplied cDNA or gDNA.

Followed over time, Seattle patients had been enrolled while infection was active. The CDR3 is made up of 15 amino acids. Germline V gene lookup returns CDR1 SGHNT and CDR2 YENEEA. V lost 4 bases and J lost 2; bases outside the gene matches: 7. This chain uses TRBV11-3 with TRBJ2-5; 7 positions match TRBD1. This clonotype was sampled from a man aged 50-60 years with COVID-19, enrolled during active disease. Material for sequencing was peripheral blood. CDR3 DNA sequence: TGTGCCAGCAGCTCCACGACAGGGATGCAAGAGACCCAGTACTTC. Amino acid sequence: CASSSTTGMQETQYF.